This section outlines one T cell receptor (beta chain) sequence together with its context. Antigen specificity is unknown. TCRdb used MiXCR to reprocess the RACE reads, holding one entry per CDR3 protein. Here the sample spans 50,000 to 80,000 distinct CDR3 sequences, 9.5% to 12% being singletons. As for time point: patch test 3, about 24 weeks after DPC sensitization. Treatment denoted: therapeutic diphenylcyclopropenone sensitization with weekly scalp DPC. Someone pulled total RNA out of unfractionated whole blood. Trimming removed 6 bases from V and 0 bases from J; junction bases left unmatched: 3. Germline V gene sequence: CDR1 MDHEN, CDR2 SYDVKM. The CDR3 length is 15 residues. The sample is drawn from a study of human T cells and chemical hapten exposure. Whole-study context: Mainly, slight library volume differences in the pool made TCR yields vary. Overall study results and limits: Expanded TCRs made up significantly more big CDR3 similarity clusters than controls did. TCRs at a frequency above 1 in 1000 stayed unchanged with DPC sensitization.

Material: whole blood, obtained in connection with sensitization to the hapten diphenylcyclopropenone (DPC). The V call is TRBV28, the J call TRBJ1-3; 9 positions agree with TRBD1. This clonotype was sampled from a woman in her 30s with alopecia areata. Some clones in this sample may be carry-over from other donors' samples. The CDR3 is CASRQGASSGNTIYF. In nucleotides, the CDR3 is TGTGCCAGCAGACAGGGGGCTAGCTCTGGAAACACCATATATTTT.